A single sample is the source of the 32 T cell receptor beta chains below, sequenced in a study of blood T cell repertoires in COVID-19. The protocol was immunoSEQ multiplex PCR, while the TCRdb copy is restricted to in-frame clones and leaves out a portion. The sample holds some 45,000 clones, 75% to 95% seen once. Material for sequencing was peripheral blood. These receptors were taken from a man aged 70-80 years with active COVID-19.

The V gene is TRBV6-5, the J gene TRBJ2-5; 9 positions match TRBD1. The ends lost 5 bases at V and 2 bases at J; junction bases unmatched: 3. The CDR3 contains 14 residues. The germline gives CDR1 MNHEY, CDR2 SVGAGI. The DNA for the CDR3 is TGTGCCAGCAGTCGCGACAGGGGGCAAGAGACCCAGTACTTC. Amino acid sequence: CASSRDRGQETQYF.

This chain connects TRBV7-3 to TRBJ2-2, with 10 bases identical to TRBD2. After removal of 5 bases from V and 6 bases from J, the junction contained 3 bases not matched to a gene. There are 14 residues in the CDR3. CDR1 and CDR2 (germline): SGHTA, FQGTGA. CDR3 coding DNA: TGTGCCAGCAGCCCGGGGACTAGCGCCGGGGAGCTGTTTTTT. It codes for CASSPGTSAGELFF. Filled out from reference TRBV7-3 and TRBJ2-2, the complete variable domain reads GAGVSQTPSNKVTEKGKYVELRCDPISGHTALYWYRQSLGQGPEFLIYFQGTGAADDSGLPNDRFFAVRPEGSVSTLKIQRTERGDSAVYLCASSPGTSAGELFFGEGSRLTVL.

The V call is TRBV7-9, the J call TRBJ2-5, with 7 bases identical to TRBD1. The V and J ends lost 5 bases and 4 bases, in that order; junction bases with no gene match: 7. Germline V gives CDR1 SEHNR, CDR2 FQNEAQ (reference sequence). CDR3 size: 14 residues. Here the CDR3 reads CASSPGQVAETQYF. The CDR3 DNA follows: TGTGCCAGCAGCCCTGGACAGGTCGCAGAGACCCAGTACTTC.

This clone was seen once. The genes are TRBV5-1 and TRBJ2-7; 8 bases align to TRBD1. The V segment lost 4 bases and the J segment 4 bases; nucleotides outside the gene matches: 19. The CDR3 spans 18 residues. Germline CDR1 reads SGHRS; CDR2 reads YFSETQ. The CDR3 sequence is CASSGSAPRQGRPYEQYF. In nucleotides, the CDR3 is TGCGCCAGCAGCGGGAGCGCCCCCAGACAGGGGCGGCCTTACGAGCAGTACTTC. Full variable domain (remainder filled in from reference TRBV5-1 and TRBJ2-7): KAGVTQTPRYLIKTRGQQVTLSCSPISGHRSVSWYQQTPGQGLQFLFEYFSETQRNKGNFPGRFSGRQFSNSRSEMNVSTLELGDSALYLCASSGSAPRQGRPYEQYFGPGTRLTVT.

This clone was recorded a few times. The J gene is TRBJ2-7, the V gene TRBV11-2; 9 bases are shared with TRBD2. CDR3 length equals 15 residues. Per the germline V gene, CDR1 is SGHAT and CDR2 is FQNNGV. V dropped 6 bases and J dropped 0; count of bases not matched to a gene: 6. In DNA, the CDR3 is TGTGCCAGCAGAGTGACTAGCGGAAGCTCCTACGAGCAGTACTTC. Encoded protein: CASRVTSGSSYEQYF.

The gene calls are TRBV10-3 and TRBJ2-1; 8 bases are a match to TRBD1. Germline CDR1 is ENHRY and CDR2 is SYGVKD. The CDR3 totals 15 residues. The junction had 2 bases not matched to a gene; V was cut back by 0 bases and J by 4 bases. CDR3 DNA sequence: TGTGCCATCAGTGAGTCCCGGACAGGGTACAATGAGCAGTTCTTC. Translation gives CAISESRTGYNEQFF.

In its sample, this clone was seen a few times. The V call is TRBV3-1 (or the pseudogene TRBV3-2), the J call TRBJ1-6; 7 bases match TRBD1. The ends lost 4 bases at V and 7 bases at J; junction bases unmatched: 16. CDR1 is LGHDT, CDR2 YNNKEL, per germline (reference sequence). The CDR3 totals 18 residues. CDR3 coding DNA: TGTGCCAGCAGCCCCGTACAGGGGCGGCCTCTGGTGAATTCACCCCTCCACTTT. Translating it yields CASSPVQGRPLVNSPLHF.

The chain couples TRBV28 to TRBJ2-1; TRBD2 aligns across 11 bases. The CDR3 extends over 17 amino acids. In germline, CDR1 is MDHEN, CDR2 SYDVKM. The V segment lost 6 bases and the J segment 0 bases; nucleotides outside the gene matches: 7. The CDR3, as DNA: TGTGCCAGCAGCGGGACTAGCGGCCTGAGCTCCTACAATGAGCAGTTCTTC. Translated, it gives CASSGTSGLSSYNEQFF.

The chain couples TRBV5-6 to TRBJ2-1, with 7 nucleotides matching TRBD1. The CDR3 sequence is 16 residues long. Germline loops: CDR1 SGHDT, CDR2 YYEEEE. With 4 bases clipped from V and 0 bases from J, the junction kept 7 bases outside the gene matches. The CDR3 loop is CASSRRGGNSYNEQFF. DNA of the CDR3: TGTGCCAGCAGCCGGAGAGGGGGCAACTCCTACAATGAGCAGTTCTTC.

The CDR3 loop reads CATRSLDTQYF. The CDR3 DNA reads TGTGCCACCCGTTCACTAGATACGCAGTATTTT. V gene TRBV10-3 combines with J gene TRBJ2-3; D is unclear. Trimming removed 10 bases at V and 5 bases at J, with 10 bases between. In germline, CDR1 is ENHRY, CDR2 SYGVKD. This CDR3 comprises 11 residues.

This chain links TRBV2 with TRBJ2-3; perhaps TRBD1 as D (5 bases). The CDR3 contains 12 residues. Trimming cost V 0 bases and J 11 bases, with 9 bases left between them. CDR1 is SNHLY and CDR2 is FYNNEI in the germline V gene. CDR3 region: CASSEARQWQYF. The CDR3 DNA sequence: TGTGCCAGCAGTGAAGCCCGACAGTGGCAGTATTTT. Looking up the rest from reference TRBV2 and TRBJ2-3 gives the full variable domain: EPEVTQTPSHQVTQMGQEVILRCVPISNHLYFYWYRQILGQKVEFLVSFYNNEISEKSEIFDDQFSVERPDGSNFTLKIRSTKLEDSAMYFCASSEARQWQYFGPGTRLTVL.

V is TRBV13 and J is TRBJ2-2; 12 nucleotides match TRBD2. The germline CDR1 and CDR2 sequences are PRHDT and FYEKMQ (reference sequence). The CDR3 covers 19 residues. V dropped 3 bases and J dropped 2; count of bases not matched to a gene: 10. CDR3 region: CASSFRSTLAGGNTGELFF. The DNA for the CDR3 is TGTGCCAGCAGCTTTAGATCAACACTAGCGGGGGGCAACACCGGGGAGCTGTTTTTT.

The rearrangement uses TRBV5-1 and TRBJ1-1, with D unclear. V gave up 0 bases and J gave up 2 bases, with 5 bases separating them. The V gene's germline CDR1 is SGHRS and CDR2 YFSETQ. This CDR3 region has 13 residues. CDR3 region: CASSLAVNTEAFF. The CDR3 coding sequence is TGCGCCAGCAGCTTGGCCGTTAACACTGAAGCTTTCTTT.

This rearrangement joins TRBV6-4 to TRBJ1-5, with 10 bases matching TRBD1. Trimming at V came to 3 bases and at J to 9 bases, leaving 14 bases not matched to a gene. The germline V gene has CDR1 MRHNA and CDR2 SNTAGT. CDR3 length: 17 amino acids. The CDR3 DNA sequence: TGTGCCAGCAGTGATCTTATCACCGGGACAGGGGTTTCGCCCCAGCATTTT. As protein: CASSDLITGTGVSPQHF.

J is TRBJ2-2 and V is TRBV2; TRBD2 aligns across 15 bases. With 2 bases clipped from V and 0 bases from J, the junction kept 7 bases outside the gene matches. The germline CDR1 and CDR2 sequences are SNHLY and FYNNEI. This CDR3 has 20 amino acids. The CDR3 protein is CASSEWVGLAGGANTGELFF. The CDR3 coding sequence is TGTGCCAGCAGTGAATGGGTGGGACTAGCGGGGGGTGCGAACACCGGGGAGCTGTTTTTT.

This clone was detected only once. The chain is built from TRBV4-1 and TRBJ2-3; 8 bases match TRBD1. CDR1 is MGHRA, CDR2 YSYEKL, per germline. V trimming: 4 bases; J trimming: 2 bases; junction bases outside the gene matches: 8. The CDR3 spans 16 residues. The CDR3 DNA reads TGCGCCAGCAGCCCGGGACAGGCGGTATCCACAGATACGCAGTATTTT. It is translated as CASSPGQAVSTDTQYF.

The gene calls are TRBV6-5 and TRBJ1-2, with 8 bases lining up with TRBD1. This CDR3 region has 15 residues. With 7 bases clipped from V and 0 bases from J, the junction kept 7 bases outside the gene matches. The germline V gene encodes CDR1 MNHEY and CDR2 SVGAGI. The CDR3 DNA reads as TGTGCCAGCACCCGTACAGGGGGGGCTAACTATGGCTACACCTTC. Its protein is CASTRTGGANYGYTF.

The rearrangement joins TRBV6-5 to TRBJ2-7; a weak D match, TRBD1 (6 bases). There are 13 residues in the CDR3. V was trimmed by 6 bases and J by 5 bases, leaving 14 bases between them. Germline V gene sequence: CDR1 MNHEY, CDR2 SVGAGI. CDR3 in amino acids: CASSPGTPNEQYF. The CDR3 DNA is TGTGCCAGCAGCCCCGGGACACCTAACGAGCAGTACTTC.

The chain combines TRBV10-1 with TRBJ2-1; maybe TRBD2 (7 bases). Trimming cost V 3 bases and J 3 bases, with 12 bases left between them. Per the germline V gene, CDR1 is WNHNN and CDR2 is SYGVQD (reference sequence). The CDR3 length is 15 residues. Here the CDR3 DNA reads TGCGCCAGCAGTGAATCGGGGGGCCACTACAATGAGCAGTTCTTC. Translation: CASSESGGHYNEQFF.

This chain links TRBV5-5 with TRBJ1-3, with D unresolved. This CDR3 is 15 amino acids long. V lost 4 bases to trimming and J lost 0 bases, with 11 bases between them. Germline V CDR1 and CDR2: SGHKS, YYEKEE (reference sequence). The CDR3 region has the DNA TGTGCCAGCAGCCTGAGAGGGAGCTCTGGAAACACCATATATTTT. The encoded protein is CASSLRGSSGNTIYF.

The CDR3 DNA follows: TGTGCCAGCAGCTCAACAGCCCTCTCTGGAAACACCATATATTTT. This gives the protein CASSSTALSGNTIYF. The rearrangement links TRBV5-4 to TRBJ1-3; no firm D call. CDR1 and CDR2 from the germline V gene are SGHNT and YYREEE (reference sequence). Trimming left V 3 bases short and J 0 bases short, with 10 bases between. The CDR3 has 15 residues.

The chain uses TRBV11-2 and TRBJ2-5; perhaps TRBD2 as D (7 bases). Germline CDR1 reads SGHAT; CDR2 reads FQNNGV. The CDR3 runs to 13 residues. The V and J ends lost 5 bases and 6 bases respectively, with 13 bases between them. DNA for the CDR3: TGTGCCAGCAGCAATACAGGGACTAAGACCCAGTACTTC. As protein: CASSNTGTKTQYF.

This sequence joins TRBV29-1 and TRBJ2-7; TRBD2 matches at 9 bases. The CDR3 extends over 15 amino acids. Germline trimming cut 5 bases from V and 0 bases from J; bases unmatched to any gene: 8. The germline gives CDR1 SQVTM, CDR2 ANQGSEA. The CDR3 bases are TGCAGCGTTTCTTTAGCGGGGGCACTCTCCTACGAGCAGTACTTC. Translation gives CSVSLAGALSYEQYF.

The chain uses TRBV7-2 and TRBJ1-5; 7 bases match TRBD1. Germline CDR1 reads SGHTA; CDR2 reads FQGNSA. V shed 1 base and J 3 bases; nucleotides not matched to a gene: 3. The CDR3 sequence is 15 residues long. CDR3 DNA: TGTGCCAGCAGCTTAGGGGACAGCTCCAATCAGCCCCAGCATTTT. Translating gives CASSLGDSSNQPQHF.

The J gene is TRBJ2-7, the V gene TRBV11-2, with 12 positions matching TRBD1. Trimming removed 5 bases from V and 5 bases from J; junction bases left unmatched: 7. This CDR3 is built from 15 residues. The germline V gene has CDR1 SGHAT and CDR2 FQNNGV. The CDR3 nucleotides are TGTGCCAGCAGCGCCTGGGACAGGGGGCTTGACGAGCAGTACTTC. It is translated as CASSAWDRGLDEQYF.

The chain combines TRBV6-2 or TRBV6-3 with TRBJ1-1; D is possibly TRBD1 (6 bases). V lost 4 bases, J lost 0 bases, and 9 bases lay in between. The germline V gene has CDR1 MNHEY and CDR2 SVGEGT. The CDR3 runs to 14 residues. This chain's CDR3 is CASSLQGLNTEAFF. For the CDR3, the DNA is TGTGCCAGCAGTTTACAGGGCCTGAACACTGAAGCTTTCTTT.

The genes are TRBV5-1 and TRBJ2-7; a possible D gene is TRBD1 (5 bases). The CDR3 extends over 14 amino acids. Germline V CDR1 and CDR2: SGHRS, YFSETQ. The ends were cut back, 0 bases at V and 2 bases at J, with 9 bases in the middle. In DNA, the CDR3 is TGCGCCAGCAGCTTGGCAGGGCCCGCCTACGAGCAGTACTTC. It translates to CASSLAGPAYEQYF.

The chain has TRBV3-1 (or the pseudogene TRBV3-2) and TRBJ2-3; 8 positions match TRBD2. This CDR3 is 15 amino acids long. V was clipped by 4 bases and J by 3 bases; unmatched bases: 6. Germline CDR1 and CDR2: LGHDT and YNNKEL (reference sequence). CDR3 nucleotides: TGTGCCAGCAGCCCGACTAGCGCCTTTACAGATACGCAGTATTTT. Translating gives CASSPTSAFTDTQYF.

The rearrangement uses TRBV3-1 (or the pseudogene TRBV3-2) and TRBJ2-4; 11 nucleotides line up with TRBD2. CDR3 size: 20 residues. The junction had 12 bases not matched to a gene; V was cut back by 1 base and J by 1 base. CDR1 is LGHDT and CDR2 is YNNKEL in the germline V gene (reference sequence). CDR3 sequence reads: CASSQAGTSGSFEAKNIQYF. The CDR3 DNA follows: TGTGCCAGCAGCCAAGCCGGGACTAGCGGTTCCTTCGAGGCCAAAAACATTCAGTACTTC.

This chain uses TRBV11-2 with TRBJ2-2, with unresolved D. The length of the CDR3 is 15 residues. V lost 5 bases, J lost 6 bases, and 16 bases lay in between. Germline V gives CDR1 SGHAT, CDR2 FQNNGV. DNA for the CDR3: TGTGCCAGCAGCCCGAGTATAGCACGGCCCGGGGAGCTGTTTTTT. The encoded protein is CASSPSIARPGELFF.

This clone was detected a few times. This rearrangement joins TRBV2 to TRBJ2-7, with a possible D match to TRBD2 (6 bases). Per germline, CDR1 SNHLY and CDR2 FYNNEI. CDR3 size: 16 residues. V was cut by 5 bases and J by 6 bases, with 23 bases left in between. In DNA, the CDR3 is TGTGCCAGCAGTATTCGACTGACTAGTAATTCCCTCGAGCAGTACTTC. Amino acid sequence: CASSIRLTSNSLEQYF.

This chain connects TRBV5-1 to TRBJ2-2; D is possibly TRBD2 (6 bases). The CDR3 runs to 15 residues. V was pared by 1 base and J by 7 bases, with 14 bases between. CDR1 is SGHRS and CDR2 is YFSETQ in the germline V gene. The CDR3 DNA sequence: TGCGCCAGCAGCTTGCGGCGGGGATTTGACGGGGAGCTGTTTTTT. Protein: CASSLRRGFDGELFF.